Shown below are 29 T cell receptor beta chains from a single sample sequenced in a study of Graves' ophthalmopathy and Graves' hyperthyroidism. The TCR beta CDR3 regions underwent amplification from RNA transcripts. RT-PCR with HTBI primers came first, then second-round multiplex PCR. In TCRdb, the multiplex PCR reads were re-called with MiXCR into one record per CDR3 protein. The sample consists of about 390,000 distinct CDR3 sequences, about a sixth of them appearing once. Material for sequencing was peripheral blood. All receptors derive from an adult woman with stable Graves' hyperthyroidism.

This clonotype was found many times. The chain links TRBV28 to TRBJ2-7; TRBD1 aligns across 8 bases. Germline V gene lookup returns CDR1 MDHEN and CDR2 SYDVKM. V shed 3 bases and J 5 bases; nucleotides not matched to a gene: 9. The CDR3 loop spans 15 amino acids. In DNA form, the CDR3 reads TGTGCCAGCAGTTTCTCCAGGGGGCGTTGGGACGAGCAGTACTTC. Translated, it gives CASSFSRGRWDEQYF.

This clonotype is a singleton in its sample. This may be a read error, as it is one base from a much larger clone. The chain recombines TRBV4-1 with TRBJ2-7, with 12 bases identical to TRBD1. The CDR3 has 20 amino acids. Germline V CDR1 and CDR2: MGHRA, YSYEKL. J was trimmed by 0 bases and V by 4 bases; bases with no gene match: 16. CDR3 bases: TGCGCCAGCAGCCTAGACAGACCGGGACAGGGGGCCTTTAGCTCCTACGAGCAGTACTTC. Translation gives CASSLDRPGQGAFSSYEQYF.

This clonotype was recorded many times. The chain joins TRBV19 to TRBJ2-2, with D unresolved. Per the germline V gene, CDR1 is LNHDA and CDR2 is SQIVND (reference sequence). The CDR3 has 16 residues. Trimming took 10 bases from V and 3 from J, leaving 21 bases between them. CDR3 loop: CATSESISQDTGELFF. The CDR3 DNA follows: TGTGCCACCTCAGAATCCATTAGCCAGGACACCGGGGAGCTGTTTTTT.

This clonotype turned up a few times. V is TRBV28 and J is TRBJ1-5, with 9 nucleotides matching TRBD1. Germline V gene data show CDR1 as MDHEN and CDR2 as SYDVKM. Losses at the gene ends were 4 bases for V and 6 bases for J; bases not matched to a gene: 4. The CDR3 spans 14 residues. CDR3 amino acids: CASSSTGGIQPQHF. CDR3 DNA: TGTGCCAGCAGTTCGACAGGGGGAATTCAGCCCCAGCATTTT.

A remark on this clonotype: A junction end diverges from the germline sequence, so it may reflect a read error. V gene TRBV3-1 combines with J gene TRBJ1-3; perhaps TRBD1 as D (6 bases). The CDR3 totals 16 residues. Germline V gene sequence: CDR1 LGHDT, CDR2 YNNKEL (reference sequence). The CDR3 loop is CASSEQGLLSGNTIYF. Written as DNA, the CDR3 is TGTGCCAGCAGCGAACAGGGTCTACTCTCTGGAAACACCATCTATTTT.

This clonotype was recorded at least ten times. The chain combines TRBV3-1 with TRBJ1-1, with D maybe TRBD1 (5 bases). V was shortened by 2 bases and J by 11 bases, with 18 bases between the two germline ends. Germline CDR1 reads LGHDT; CDR2 reads YNNKEL (reference sequence). The CDR3 spans 14 residues. The CDR3 nucleotides are TGTGCCAGCAGCCAATTGAGCGTGAGGGGCTCGGCTTTCTTT. The encoded protein is CASSQLSVRGSAFF.

This clonotype was recorded at least ten times. The rearrangement links TRBV12-3 or TRBV12-4 to TRBJ2-5; D possibly uses TRBD1 or TRBD2 (5 bases each). Trimming shortened V by 8 bases and J by 4 bases, and 26 bases separated the two germline ends. The CDR3 is made up of 17 amino acids. CDR3 amino acids: CASGLSPPGTFTETQYF. As DNA, the CDR3 is TGTGCCAGCGGACTTTCCCCCCCCGGGACGTTTACAGAGACCCAGTACTTC.

The chain combines TRBV6-2 or TRBV6-3 with TRBJ1-1; 7 nucleotides match TRBD1. The CDR3 totals 13 residues. The germline V gene encodes CDR1 MNHEY and CDR2 SVGEGT. V dropped 4 bases and J dropped 11; count of bases not matched to a gene: 10. CDR3 residues: CASSSLLQGKAFF. CDR3 in DNA: TGTGCCAGCAGTTCCCTTTTACAGGGGAAGGCTTTCTTT.

This rearrangement joins TRBV20-1 to TRBJ2-7, with 12 bases aligning to TRBD1. Germline assignment: CDR1 DFQATT and CDR2 SNEGSKA (reference sequence). Losses at the gene ends were 7 bases for V and 3 bases for J; bases not matched to a gene: 4. The CDR3 sequence is 13 residues long. The CDR3 coding sequence is TGCAGTGGGGGGACAGGGGGCTTCTACGAGCAGTACTTC. This sequence encodes CSGGTGGFYEQYF.

This clonotype was seen at least ten times. V usage is TRBV12-3 or TRBV12-4 and J usage is TRBJ1-2; D is possibly TRBD1 (6 bases). V was pared by 5 bases and J by 8 bases, with 15 bases between. This CDR3 has 13 amino acids. DNA for the CDR3: TGTGCCAGCAGTCCTGGGGACATGGCCGGCTACACCTTC. This encodes CASSPGDMAGYTF.

The CDR3 coding sequence is TGTGCCAGCAGTTTAGAGGGAGGGGTCGGGGCCAACGTCCTGACTTTC. Amino acids: CASSLEGGVGANVLTF. The rearrangement joins TRBV12-3 or TRBV12-4 to TRBJ2-6; 7 bases fit TRBD2. V gave up 1 base and J gave up 4 bases; unmatched junction bases: 4. This CDR3 is built from 16 residues.

This clonotype was seen ten or more times. V gene TRBV7-8 combines with J gene TRBJ2-4; D ambiguous. CDR1 and CDR2 from the germline V gene are SGHVS and FQNEAQ. This CDR3 has 13 residues. V was cut by 5 bases and J by 6 bases, with 11 bases left in between. This chain's CDR3 is CASSPRARNIQYF. CDR3 bases: TGTGCCAGCAGCCCCCGAGCTAGAAACATTCAGTACTTC.

Many counts were recorded for this clonotype. The J gene is TRBJ2-7, the V gene TRBV6-2 or TRBV6-3; TRBD1 matches 9 bases. With V trimmed by 6 bases and J by 11 bases, 8 bases remained unmatched. This CDR3 is 12 amino acids long. Germline CDR1 reads MNHEY; CDR2 reads SVGEGT. For the CDR3, the DNA is TGTGCCAGCAGGCTCGGGACAGGGAATGAGTACTTC. Translation gives CASRLGTGNEYF.

About this clonotype itself: A much larger clone is a single base away; this may be a read error. The V call is TRBV6-1, the J call TRBJ2-7; no clear D. Germline V gene data show CDR1 as MNHNS and CDR2 as SASEGT. The CDR3 loop spans 12 amino acids. V gave up 4 bases and J gave up 5 bases, with 9 bases separating them. The CDR3 loop reads CASSGQQNEQYF. DNA of the CDR3: TGTGCCAGCAGTGGACAACAGAACGAGCAGTACTTC.

This clonotype was detected ten times or more. At one end, the junction sequence differs from germline, possibly due to a read error. This chain joins TRBV20-1 and TRBJ1-6; 7 bases are shared with TRBD1. This CDR3 spans 15 amino acids. Germline V gene data show CDR1 as DFQATT and CDR2 as SNEGSKA (reference sequence). CDR3 sequence: CSAGDRVRVESPLHF. The CDR3 DNA reads TGCAGTGCTGGAGACAGGGTTAGGGTTGAATCACCCCTCCACTTT.

This clonotype has a handful of counts. The rearrangement joins TRBV5-6 to TRBJ2-7; a weak D match, TRBD2 (5 bases). The germline gives CDR1 SGHDT, CDR2 YYEEEE. Trimming stripped 3 bases from V and 5 bases from J, with 15 bases between. This CDR3 is 14 amino acids long. CDR3: CASSSTQYGDEQYF. DNA of the CDR3: TGTGCCAGCAGCTCGACGCAGTACGGGGACGAGCAGTACTTC.

This clonotype was recorded many times. The chain links TRBV7-2 to TRBJ2-5; possibly TRBD1 for D (6 bases). Germline CDR1 SGHTA, CDR2 FQGNSA. V dropped 4 bases and J dropped 0 bases, with 6 bases sitting between them. The CDR3 is 13 amino acids. The CDR3 here is CASSWDNQETQYF. The CDR3, as DNA: TGTGCCAGCAGCTGGGACAACCAAGAGACCCAGTACTTC.

This clonotype was picked up a small number of times. The chain joins TRBV7-9 to TRBJ1-3; TRBD1 might be the D (5 bases). CDR3 length: 15 amino acids. Germline values: CDR1 SEHNR, CDR2 FQNEAQ (reference sequence). V was clipped by 6 bases and J by 0 bases, with 12 bases between them. The CDR3 spells CASRPGTFSGNTIYF. The CDR3 DNA follows: TGTGCCAGCAGACCAGGGACGTTCTCTGGAAACACCATATATTTT.

There are many counts of this clonotype. V and J are TRBV24-1 and TRBJ1-2; tentative D call: TRBD1 (5 bases). The length of the CDR3 is 16 residues. Deletions cut 3 bases from V and 2 bases from J, with 15 bases between. From germline, CDR1 is KGHDR and CDR2 SFDVKD. The CDR3 is CATSDTSGERNYGYTF. The CDR3 nucleotides are TGTGCCACCAGTGATACCTCGGGGGAGCGGAACTATGGCTACACCTTC.

The chain links TRBV6-1 to TRBJ2-6; D gene uncertain. V lost 6 bases, J lost 0 bases, and 9 bases lay in between. The CDR3 runs to 15 residues. CDR1 MNHNS and CDR2 SASEGT come from the germline V gene. The CDR3 DNA reads as TGTGCCAGCAGGCCCGACTCCTCTGGGGCCAACGTCCTGACTTTC. Translating it yields CASRPDSSGANVLTF.

This clonotype was detected many times. The chain uses TRBV28 and TRBJ1-5, with 7 bases identical to TRBD1. CDR3 length equals 16 residues. With 2 bases clipped from V and 5 bases from J, the junction kept 9 bases outside the gene matches. Germline lookup yields CDR1 MDHEN and CDR2 SYDVKM. The CDR3 spells CASSLPTGTVYQPQHF. CDR3 coding DNA: TGTGCCAGCAGTTTACCCACCGGGACAGTCTATCAGCCCCAGCATTTT.

This clonotype was counted ten times or more. The rearrangement links TRBV7-9 to TRBJ2-5, with TRBD1 as a possible D gene (5 bases). The germline gives CDR1 SEHNR, CDR2 FQNEAQ (reference sequence). Trimming cost V 3 bases and J 4 bases, with 12 bases left between them. This CDR3 is 14 amino acids long. CDR3 nucleotide sequence: TGTGCCAGCAGCTTGGCGACAGATCGAGAGACCCAGTACTTC. Protein: CASSLATDRETQYF. Filled out from reference TRBV7-9 and TRBJ2-5, the complete variable domain reads DTGVSQNPRHKITKRGQNVTFRCDPISEHNRLYWYRQTLGQGPEFLTYFQNEAQLEKSRLLSDRFSAERPKGSFSTLEIQRTEQGDSAMYLCASSLATDRETQYFGPGTRLLVL.

Comments on this clonotype: This likely comes from a read error, as the CDR3 has no conserved phenylalanine or tryptophan at its end. The V and J genes are TRBV19 and TRBJ1-1; D call uncertain. The germline gives CDR1 LNHDA, CDR2 SQIVND (reference sequence). This CDR3 comprises 14 residues. V lost 7 bases, J lost 2 bases, and 14 bases lay in between. CDR3 loop: CASIDGPGNTEAFY. The DNA of the CDR3 is TGTGCCAGTATTGATGGTCCGGGCAACACTGAAGCTTTCTAT.

This clonotype came up once. The CDR3 does not end in the conserved phenylalanine or tryptophan, so this is likely a read error. The DNA is omitted, as the CDR3 cannot be located on it reliably, and the CDR3 follows TCRdb's listing. The chain uses TRBV6-2 or TRBV6-3 and TRBJ2-5; the D call in the table, TRBD1, was not verified against the DNA. CDR1 and CDR2 from the germline V gene are MNHEY and SVGEGT. Termini included, the CDR3 measures 14 amino acids. The CDR3 region is CASSVGDSLVSQDY.

This clonotype was seen ten or more times. The rearrangement uses TRBV6-1 and TRBJ2-2; 9 bases are a match to TRBD1. Germline V gene lookup returns CDR1 MNHNS and CDR2 SASEGT. Trimming at V came to 6 bases and at J to 5 bases, leaving 7 bases not matched to a gene. The CDR3 is made up of 15 amino acids. The CDR3 sequence: CASRNRGLGTGELFF. Written as DNA, the CDR3 is TGTGCCAGCAGAAACAGGGGGCTGGGGACCGGGGAGCTGTTTTTT.

In its sample, this clonotype was seen many times. CDR3 amino acids: CASSKIWDSVNSPLHF. As DNA, the CDR3 is TGTGCCAGCAGCAAGATTTGGGACAGCGTCAATTCACCCCTCCACTTT. The chain employs TRBV6-1 and TRBJ1-6; 7 nucleotides agree with TRBD1. With 6 bases clipped from V and 7 bases from J, the junction kept 12 bases outside the gene matches. The length of the CDR3 is 16 residues. The germline gives CDR1 MNHNS, CDR2 SASEGT.

This clonotype was detected ten times or more. One base away lies a much larger clone, so this may be a sequencing read error. The rearrangement uses TRBV6-2 or TRBV6-3 and TRBJ1-2; D is unresolved. Germline lookup yields CDR1 MNHEY and CDR2 SVGEGT. Trimming took 8 bases from V and 5 from J, leaving 12 bases between them. The length of the CDR3 is 12 residues. CDR3 sequence reads: CASGWSRYGYTF. As DNA, the CDR3 is TGTGCCAGCGGTTGGAGCAGATATGGCTACACCTTC.

This clonotype was counted many times. A read error may account for a junction end that differs from germline. The chain employs TRBV2 and TRBJ1-2; D is perhaps TRBD1 (5 bases). The CDR3 covers 14 residues. The germline V gene encodes CDR1 SNHLY and CDR2 FYNNEI. CDR3 sequence (DNA): TGTGCCAGCAGGGAAGACAGATTCCACTATGGCTACACCTTC. Amino acid sequence: CASREDRFHYGYTF.

This clonotype was found many times. The gene calls are TRBV20-1 and TRBJ2-2; 11 nucleotides align to TRBD2. The germline gives CDR1 DFQATT, CDR2 SNEGSKA (reference sequence). With V trimmed by 6 bases and J by 4 bases, 4 bases remained unmatched. The CDR3 is 14 amino acids. CDR3 coding DNA: TGCAGTGCGATCCTAGCGGGAGGCACCGGGGAGCTGTTTTTT. This codes for CSAILAGGTGELFF.